The rows below give T cell receptor beta chains drawn from one sample of a study of blood T cell repertoires in COVID-19. Sequencing used immunoSEQ multiplex PCR; TCRdb keeps in-frame clones, though not all of them. The data contain about 290,000 clones, about 90% of them seen just once; the ten biggest clones take up 8.5% to 14%. The sample comprised peripheral blood. Receptors originate from a woman aged 25 to 39 with COVID-19, enrolled during active disease. CDR3s include the opening cysteine and the closing phenylalanine or tryptophan. Each record gives: V gene, J gene, D gene, clone size, CDR3 DNA, CDR3 protein. D genes are given only for firm matches. Clone sizes are given selectively: once, few, many, or a class where the clone is expanded.

>TRBV7-8|TRBJ1-5|TRBD1|.
TGTGCCAGCAGCTCCAACACCGGGACAGCTAGCAATCAGCCCCAGCATTTT
CASSSNTGTASNQPQHF
>TRBV3-1/TRBV3-2|TRBJ1-5|TRBD1|.
TGTGCCAGCAGCCAAGGTAACAGGGGCGAGCCCCAGCATTTT
CASSQGNRGEPQHF
>TRBV19|TRBJ2-3|TRBD2|.
TGTGCCAGTAGCCCTCGGACTAGCGGGGGCACAGATACGCAGTATTTT
CASSPRTSGGTDTQYF
>TRBV18|TRBJ1-6|.|.
TGTGCCAGCTCACGAGGACAGAATAATTCACCCCTCCACTTT
CASSRGQNNSPLHF
>TRBV7-9|TRBJ2-5|.|.
TGTGCCAGCAGGCGGGGTCAAGAGACCCAGTACTTC
CASRRGQETQYF
>TRBV3-1/TRBV3-2|TRBJ2-1|.|.
TGTGCCAGCAGGGGCAGGGGAGCAAATGAGCAGTTCTTC
CASRGRGANEQFF
>TRBV6-1|TRBJ2-7|.|.
TGTGCCAGCAGTGAGTCGATAGGGGGATCCTACGAGCAGTACTTC
CASSESIGGSYEQYF
>TRBV4-2|TRBJ1-4|.|.
TGTGCCAGCAGCCAAGGGGCAGGCCCTAAAGAAAAACTGTTTTTT
CASSQGAGPKEKLFF
>TRBV5-1|TRBJ2-3|.|.
TGCGCCAGCAGCTTTCAGGGGTTTAGTTCAGATACGCAGTATTTT
CASSFQGFSSDTQYF
>TRBV7-9|TRBJ2-1|.|.
TGTGCCAGCAGCTTCTTAGCGGTTCGTAGCTCCTACAATGAGCAGTTCTTC
CASSFLAVRSSYNEQFF
>TRBV2|TRBJ2-1|TRBD2|.
TGTGCCAGCAGTGTAGGTGGACTAGCACAGTTCTTC
CASSVGGLAQFF
>TRBV27|TRBJ1-5|TRBD1|.
TGTGCCAGCAGTCGAGCCGGGACAGGCAATCAGCCCCAGCATTTT
CASSRAGTGNQPQHF
>TRBV6-1|TRBJ1-2|TRBD1|.
TGTGCCAGCAGTGGTCGCAACAGGGGTCTCAGCTATGGCTACACCTTC
CASSGRNRGLSYGYTF
>TRBV6-5|TRBJ2-3|.|.
TGTGCCAGCAGGGCCGCGAGAGGGCCAGATACGCAGTATTTT
CASRAARGPDTQYF
>TRBV28|TRBJ2-7|TRBD2|.
TGTGCCAGCAGTCGACTAGCGGGGAACTACGAGCAGTACTTC
CASSRLAGNYEQYF
>TRBV18|TRBJ2-2|.|once
TGTGCCAGCTCAGCGTACCCCGGGGAGCTGTTTTTT
CASSAYPGELFF
>TRBV7-9|TRBJ1-4|TRBD1|.
TGTGCCAGCAGCCGAACGCCCGACAGGGGCAGCGAAAAACTGTTTTTT
CASSRTPDRGSEKLFF
>TRBV23-1|TRBJ2-5|TRBD1|.
TGCGCCAGCAGCCAAAAGGACAGGGCCCTCAGAGAAGAGACCCAGTACTTC
CASSQKDRALREETQYF
>TRBV25-1|TRBJ1-2|TRBD1|.
TGTGCCAGCAGTGAGACAGGGGGATTCCGTGAGGGCTACACCTTC
CASSETGGFREGYTF
>TRBV28|TRBJ1-2|.|.
TGTGCCAGCAGTTTTAGGGTTGGCAGGGGAGCCTATGGCTACACCTTC
CASSFRVGRGAYGYTF
>TRBV11-3|TRBJ2-1|TRBD1|.
TGTGCCAGCAGCTCTCGACAGGGGTCCTACAATGAGCAGTTCTTC
CASSSRQGSYNEQFF
>TRBV12-3/TRBV12-4|TRBJ2-7|.|.
TGTGCCAGCAGTACAGGGTCTAACTACGAGCAGTACTTC
CASSTGSNYEQYF
>TRBV7-2|TRBJ1-6|.|.
TGTGCCAGCAGCTTAGTAAGGAGCTCCTATAATTCACCCCTCCACTTT
CASSLVRSSYNSPLHF
>TRBV2|TRBJ1-2|TRBD1|.
TGTGCCGGATTACAGGGGAATGGCTACACCTTC
CAGLQGNGYTF
>TRBV3-1/TRBV3-2|TRBJ1-2|TRBD1|.
TGTGCCAGCAGCCACCTGGAGGGGGCGGGGGGCTACACCTTC
CASSHLEGAGGYTF
>TRBV20-1|TRBJ2-7|.|few
TGCAGTGCTAGGGCCCCACTAGGTGCGTACTTC
CSARAPLGAYF
>TRBV30|TRBJ1-1|TRBD1|.
TGTGCCTGGGTCCCGGGACAGGGACTAACTGAAGCTTTCTTT
CAWVPGQGLTEAFF
>TRBV2|TRBJ1-2|.|few
TGTGCCAGCAGTGAAAGTCACAGGGAATATCATGGCTACACCTTC
CASSESHREYHGYTF
>TRBV4-1|TRBJ2-1|TRBD2|.
TGCGCCAGCAGCCAAGTGTACGGGGGGTACAATGAGCAGTTCTTC
CASSQVYGGYNEQFF
>TRBV27|TRBJ1-6|.|.
TGTGCCAGCAGTTTCGCCTCAGGAAGTAATTCACCCCTCCACTTT
CASSFASGSNSPLHF
>TRBV5-1|TRBJ2-1|.|.
TGCGCCAGCAAAGGGGTACAACTGCTCTACAATGAGCAGTTCTTC
CASKGVQLLYNEQFF
>TRBV10-2|TRBJ2-7|.|.
TGCGCCAGCAGTTTTCTCAGCTCGGGACCAGGGGCCTACGAGCAGTACTTC
CASSFLSSGPGAYEQYF
>TRBV5-4|TRBJ2-7|TRBD1|.
TGTGCCAGCAGCCTCGTCGAGGGTACCGGGACAGGGCGGTACGAGCAGTACTTC
CASSLVEGTGTGRYEQYF
>TRBV27|TRBJ2-7|.|once
TGTGCCAGCAGTTTGTCGCGGGGTTACGAGCAGTACTTC
CASSLSRGYEQYF
>TRBV30|TRBJ2-3|.|.
TGTGCCTGGAGTCCTAGTTATGATACGCAGTATTTT
CAWSPSYDTQYF
>TRBV7-9|TRBJ1-2|.|.
TGTGCCAGCAGCTTAGAGCAGGAACGAAACTATGGCTACACCTTC
CASSLEQERNYGYTF
>TRBV6-1|TRBJ2-1|.|.
TGTGCCAGCAGTGACCGCGGGGCTGGTTATGAGCAGTTCTTC
CASSDRGAGYEQFF
>TRBV12-3/TRBV12-4|TRBJ2-2|TRBD1|.
TGTGCCAGTACAGGGGATGCCGGGGAGCTGTTTTTT
CASTGDAGELFF
>TRBV28|TRBJ1-4|TRBD1|.
TGTGCCAGCAGCAAAGGACAGGGTAATGAAAAACTGTTTTTT
CASSKGQGNEKLFF
>TRBV6-5|TRBJ1-2|.|once
TGTGCCAGCAGCAGACAGCCGTATGGCTACACCTTC
CASSRQPYGYTF
>TRBV18|TRBJ2-2|.|.
TGTGCCAGCTCACCACCAAACACAGGGTCGGGCACCGGGGAGCTGTTTTTT
CASSPPNTGSGTGELFF
>TRBV7-8|TRBJ1-3|.|few
TGTGCCAGCAGCCCCCCGTGGAGGGCTGGAAACACCATATATTTT
CASSPPWRAGNTIYF
>TRBV6-5|TRBJ2-5|.|.
TGTGCCAGCAGCAGGACGGGGTACGAGACCCAGTACTTC
CASSRTGYETQYF